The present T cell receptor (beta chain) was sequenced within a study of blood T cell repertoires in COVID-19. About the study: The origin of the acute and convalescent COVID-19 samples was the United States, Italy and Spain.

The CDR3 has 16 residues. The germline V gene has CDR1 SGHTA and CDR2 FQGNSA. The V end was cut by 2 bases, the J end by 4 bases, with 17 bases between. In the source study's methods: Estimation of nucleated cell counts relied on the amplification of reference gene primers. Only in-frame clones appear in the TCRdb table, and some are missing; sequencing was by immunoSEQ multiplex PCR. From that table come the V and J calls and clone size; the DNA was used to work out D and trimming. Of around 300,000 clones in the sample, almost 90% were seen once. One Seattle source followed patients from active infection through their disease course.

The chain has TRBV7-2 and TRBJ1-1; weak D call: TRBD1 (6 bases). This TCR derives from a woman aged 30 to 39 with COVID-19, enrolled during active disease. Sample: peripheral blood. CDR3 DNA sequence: TGTGCCAGCAGCTTATCTGCCAGGGGTATATCCACTGAAGCTTTCTTT. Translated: CASSLSARGISTEAFF.